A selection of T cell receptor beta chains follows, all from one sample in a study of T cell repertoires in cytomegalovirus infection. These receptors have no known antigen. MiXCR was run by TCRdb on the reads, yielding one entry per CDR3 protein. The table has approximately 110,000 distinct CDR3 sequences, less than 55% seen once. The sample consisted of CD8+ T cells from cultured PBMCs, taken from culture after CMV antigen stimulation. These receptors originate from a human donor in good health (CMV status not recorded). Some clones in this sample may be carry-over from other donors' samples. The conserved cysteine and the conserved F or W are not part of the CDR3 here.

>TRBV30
AWSVFLGGEQY
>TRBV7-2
ASSLDPRGGGDEQF
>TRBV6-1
ASTTTRVQLNTEAF
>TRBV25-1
ASSYGTGGRGYT
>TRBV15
ATSRDRGMNTEAF
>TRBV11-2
ASSATDEQF
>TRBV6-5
ASSYSRVAGYT
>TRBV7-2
ASSLDVRQLSGNTIY
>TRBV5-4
ASRYADGGYTEAF
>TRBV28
ASSLMTVNTEAF
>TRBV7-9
ASSHMTGGVNQPQH
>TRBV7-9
ASSSPDGTGNTIY
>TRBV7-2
ASGQRGGGSDTQY
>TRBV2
ASSEFRQPVNYGYT
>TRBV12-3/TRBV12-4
ASSDPEFQETQY
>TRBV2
ASRDSGPTEAF
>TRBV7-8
ASSFNFGGAGNTIY
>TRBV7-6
ASSSTELNTEAF
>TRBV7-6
ASSRFPAGGADYEQY
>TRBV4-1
ASSQSGPMGELF
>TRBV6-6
ASSYPLGAHSTEAF
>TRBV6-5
ASTPTGYNEQF
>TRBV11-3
ASSPPGLGQNQPQH
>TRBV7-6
ASSEHRGKEDGYT
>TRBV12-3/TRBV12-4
ASSLSRSGDGAKNIQY
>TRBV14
ASSRSGQETQY
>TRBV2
ASSDGREDEKLF
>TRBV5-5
ASSLEVGTWVEQY
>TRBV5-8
ASSLGVWNTEAF
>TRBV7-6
ASSFTGDREQY
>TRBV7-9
ASSLRVNEQF
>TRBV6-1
ASSETGVRNNEQF
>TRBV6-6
ASSYASQNMNTEAF
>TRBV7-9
ASSLSEERGVYNEQF
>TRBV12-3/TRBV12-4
ASSLAWAQETQY
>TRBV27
ASSLVGGTNEKLF
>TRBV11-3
ASSLGTPANYGYT
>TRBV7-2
ASSPPPLLWGDNEQF
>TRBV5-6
ASSLGVGTYHTEAF
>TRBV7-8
ASSFRPSDEQF
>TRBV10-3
AISESKQVGNQPQH